This T cell receptor beta chain was identified in a study of identical twins. Findings and limits, study-wide: Zero-insertion analyses might be partly confounded by invariant T cells like MAIT and iNKT. Conclusions were based on cross-sectional statistical analysis, without following the same donors. With monozygotic twins, out-of-frame TCR alpha sharing exceeded what models estimated.

Unique molecular identifiers were present on cDNA, and template switching added a universal primer site. TCRdb reprocessed the 5' RACE reads with MiXCR, giving one entry per CDR3 protein. In the table there are 250,000 or so distinct CDR3 sequences, 12% of which are singletons. A remark on this clonotype: The antigen remains unidentified.

V lost 7 bases, J lost 6 bases, and 20 bases lay in between. The germline V gene has CDR1 MDHEN and CDR2 SYDVKM. The CDR3 has 15 residues. These data are also associated with another study on yellow fever vaccine responses in identical twins.

Sequencing was done on a sample of memory (CD45RO+) T cells sorted from blood. This TCR came from a woman aged 18-35 years in good health. The chain joins TRBV28 to TRBJ2-3, with D tentatively TRBD2 (7 bases). The CDR3 DNA reads as TGTGCCAGCACCACCGGGGGGCAAGGCGTTGATACGCAGTATTTT. Translated: CASTTGGQGVDTQYF. The full variable domain, with the rest looked up from reference TRBV28 and TRBJ2-3, is DVKVTQSSRYLVKRTGEKVFLECVQDMDHENMFWYRQDPGLGLRLIYFSYDVKMKEKGDIPEGYSVSREKKERFSLILESASTNQTSMYLCASTTGGQGVDTQYFGPGTRLTVL.